This T cell receptor (beta chain) was captured in a study of cytomegalovirus exposure and HLA in healthy donors. Overall study results and limits: According to an earlier analysis, most TCR beta V segments yielded productive rearrangements about 90% or about 30% of the time.

The CDR3 totals 15 residues. Germline V gene sequence: CDR1 MNHEY, CDR2 SVGAGI. Losses at the gene ends were 6 bases for V and 2 bases for J; bases not matched to a gene: 4. The PCR ran on 60 Vbeta and 13 Jbeta primers. Only in-frame clones appear in the TCRdb table, and some are missing; sequencing was by immunoSEQ multiplex PCR. The table shows some 190,000 clones, with approximately 82% occurring only once. Turning to this clone: Its antigen is unknown.

Specimen: PBMCs. This chain connects TRBV6-5 to TRBJ2-5, with 12 bases lining up with TRBD2. The clonotype was recovered from a man aged 35-49 years in good health and CMV-seropositive. DNA of the CDR3: TGTGCCAGCAGCCGACTAGCGGGAGAGCAAGAGACCCAGTACTTC. The encoded protein is CASSRLAGEQETQYF.